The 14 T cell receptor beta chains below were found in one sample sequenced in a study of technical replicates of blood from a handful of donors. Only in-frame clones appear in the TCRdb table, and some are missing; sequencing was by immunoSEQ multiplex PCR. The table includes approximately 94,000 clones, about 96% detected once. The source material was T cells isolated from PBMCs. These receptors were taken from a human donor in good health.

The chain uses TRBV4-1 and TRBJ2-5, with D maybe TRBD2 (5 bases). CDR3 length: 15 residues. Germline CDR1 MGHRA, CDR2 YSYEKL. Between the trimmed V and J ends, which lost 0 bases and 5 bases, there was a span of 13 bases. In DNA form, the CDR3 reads TGCGCCAGCAGCCAAGATAGAGGGCTTGCGGAGACCCAGTACTTC. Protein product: CASSQDRGLAETQYF.

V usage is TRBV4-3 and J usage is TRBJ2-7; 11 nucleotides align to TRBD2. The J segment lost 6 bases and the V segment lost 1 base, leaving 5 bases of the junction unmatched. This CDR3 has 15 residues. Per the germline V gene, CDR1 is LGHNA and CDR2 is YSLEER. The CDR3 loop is CASSQASGRPGEQYF. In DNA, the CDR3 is TGCGCCAGCAGCCAAGCTAGCGGGAGGCCCGGCGAGCAGTACTTC.

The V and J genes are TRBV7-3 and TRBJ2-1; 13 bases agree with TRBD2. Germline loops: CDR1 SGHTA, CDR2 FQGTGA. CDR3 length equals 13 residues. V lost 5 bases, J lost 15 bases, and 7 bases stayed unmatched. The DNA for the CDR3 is TGTGCCAGCAGCCTACTAGCGGGAGGGCCCGCGTTCTTC. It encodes CASSLLAGGPAFF. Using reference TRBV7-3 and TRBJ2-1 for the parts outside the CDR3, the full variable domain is GAGVSQTPSNKVTEKGKYVELRCDPISGHTALYWYRQSLGQGPEFLIYFQGTGAADDSGLPNDRFFAVRPEGSVSTLKIQRTERGDSAVYLCASSLLAGGPAFFGPGTRLTVL.

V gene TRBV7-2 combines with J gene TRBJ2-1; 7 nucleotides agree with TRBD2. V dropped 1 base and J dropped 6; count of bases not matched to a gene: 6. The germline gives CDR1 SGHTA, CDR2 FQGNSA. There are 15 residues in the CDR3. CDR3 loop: CASSLGAGVGNEQFF. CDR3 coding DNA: TGTGCCAGCAGCTTAGGGGCGGGAGTGGGCAATGAGCAGTTCTTC.

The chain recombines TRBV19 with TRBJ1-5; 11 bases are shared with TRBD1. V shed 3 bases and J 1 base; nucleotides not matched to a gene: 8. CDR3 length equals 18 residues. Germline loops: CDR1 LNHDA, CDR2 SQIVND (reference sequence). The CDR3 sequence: CASSIRDRGVKSNQPQHF. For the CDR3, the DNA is TGTGCCAGTAGTATCCGGGACAGGGGGGTAAAGAGCAATCAGCCCCAGCATTTT. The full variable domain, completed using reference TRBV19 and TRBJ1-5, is DGGITQSPKYLFRKEGQNVTLSCEQNLNHDAMYWYRQDPGQGLRLIYYSQIVNDFQKGDIAEGYSVSREKKESFPLTVTSAQKNPTAFYLCASSIRDRGVKSNQPQHFGDGTRLSIL.

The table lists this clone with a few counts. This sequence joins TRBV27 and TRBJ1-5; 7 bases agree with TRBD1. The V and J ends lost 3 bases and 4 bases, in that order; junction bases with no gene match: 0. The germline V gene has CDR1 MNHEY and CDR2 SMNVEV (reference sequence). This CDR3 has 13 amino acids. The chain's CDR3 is CASSLTGNQPQHF. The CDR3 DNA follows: TGTGCCAGCAGTTTGACAGGGAATCAGCCCCAGCATTTT.

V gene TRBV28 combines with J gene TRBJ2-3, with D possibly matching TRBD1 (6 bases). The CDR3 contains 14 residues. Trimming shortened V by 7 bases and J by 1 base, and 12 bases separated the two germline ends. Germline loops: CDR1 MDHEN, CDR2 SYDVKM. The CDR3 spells CASTLDSGTDTQYF. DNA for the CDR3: TGTGCCAGCACCTTGGACAGCGGCACAGATACGCAGTATTTT.

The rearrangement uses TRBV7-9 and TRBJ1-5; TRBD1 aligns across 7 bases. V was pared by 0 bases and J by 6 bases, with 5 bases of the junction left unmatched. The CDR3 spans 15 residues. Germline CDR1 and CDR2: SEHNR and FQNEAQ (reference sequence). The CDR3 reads CASSLAPQGGQPQHF. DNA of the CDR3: TGTGCCAGCAGCTTAGCGCCTCAGGGGGGTCAGCCCCAGCATTTT.

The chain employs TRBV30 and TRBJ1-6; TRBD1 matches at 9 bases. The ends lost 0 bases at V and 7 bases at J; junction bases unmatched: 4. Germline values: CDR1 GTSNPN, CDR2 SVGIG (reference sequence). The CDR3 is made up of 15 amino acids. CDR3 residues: CAWSVQGTGNSPLHF. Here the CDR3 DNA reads TGTGCCTGGAGTGTTCAAGGGACAGGGAATTCACCCCTCCACTTT.

CDR3 in amino acids: CASSPYTNKEKLFF. CDR3 DNA sequence: TGTGCCAGCAGCCCCTATACTAACAAGGAAAAACTGTTTTTT. The genes are TRBV5-4 and TRBJ1-4; D ambiguous. V lost 4 bases and J lost 8, with 15 bases in between. Germline V lookup: CDR1 SGHNT, CDR2 YYREEE (reference sequence). This CDR3 region has 14 residues.

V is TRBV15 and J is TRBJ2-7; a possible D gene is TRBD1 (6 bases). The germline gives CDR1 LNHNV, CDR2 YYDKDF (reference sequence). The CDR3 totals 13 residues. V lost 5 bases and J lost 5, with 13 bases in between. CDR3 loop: CATSHPNRDEQYF. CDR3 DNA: TGTGCCACCAGCCACCCAAACAGGGACGAGCAGTACTTC.

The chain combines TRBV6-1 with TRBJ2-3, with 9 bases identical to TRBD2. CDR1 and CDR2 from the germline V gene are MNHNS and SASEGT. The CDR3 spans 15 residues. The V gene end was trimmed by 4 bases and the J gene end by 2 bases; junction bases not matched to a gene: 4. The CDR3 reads CASSALAGTTDTQYF. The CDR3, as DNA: TGTGCCAGCAGTGCCCTAGCGGGAACCACAGATACGCAGTATTTT.

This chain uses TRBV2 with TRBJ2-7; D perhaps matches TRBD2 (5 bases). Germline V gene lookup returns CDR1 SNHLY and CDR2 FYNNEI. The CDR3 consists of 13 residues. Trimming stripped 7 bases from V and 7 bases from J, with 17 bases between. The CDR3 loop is CASTGTGLTEQYF. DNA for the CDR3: TGTGCCAGCACTGGAACGGGATTGACAGAGCAGTACTTC.

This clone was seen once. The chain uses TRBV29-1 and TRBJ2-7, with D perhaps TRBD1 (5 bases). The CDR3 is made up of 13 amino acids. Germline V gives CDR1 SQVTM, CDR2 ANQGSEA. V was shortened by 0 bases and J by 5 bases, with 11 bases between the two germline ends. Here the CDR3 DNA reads TGCAGCGTTGAAGATCGGTGGACAAACGAGCAGTACTTC. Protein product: CSVEDRWTNEQYF.